Listed below are T cell receptor beta chains from one sample, sequenced in a study of naive and memory T cell subsets. TCRdb re-derived calls from the 5' RACE reads in MiXCR, one entry per CDR3 protein. The table includes roughly 48,000 distinct CDR3 sequences, approximately 4.5% detected once. These receptors all stem from a female donor in good health. CDR3s include the opening cysteine and the closing phenylalanine or tryptophan. A D gene is named only where the DNA matches it firmly. The size entry is marked missing in some rows and otherwise reads once, few, many or a size class.

NA	15	TRBV7-2	NA	TRBJ2-7	CASSPPGPTRREQYF	TGTGCCAGCAGCCCGCCCGGCCCTACACGGAGGGAGCAGTACTTC
many	11	TRBV29-1	TRBD1	TRBJ2-2	CSVQGAKELFF	TGCAGCGTACAGGGGGCGAAGGAGCTGTTTTTT
many	15	TRBV7-6	TRBD2	TRBJ2-7	CASSPGGRELYEQYF	TGTGCCAGCAGCCCGGGAGGGCGGGAGTTGTACGAGCAGTACTTC
NA	16	TRBV6-5	NA	TRBJ2-6	CASSSDPQSGANVLTF	TGTGCCAGCAGCTCCGACCCTCAGTCTGGGGCCAACGTCCTGACTTTC
few	14	TRBV6-1	NA	TRBJ2-2	CASSVEGQLGELFF	TGTGCCAGCAGTGTAGAAGGACAGCTCGGGGAGCTGTTTTTT
many	12	TRBV20-1	NA	TRBJ1-2	CSVQETNYGYTF	TGCAGTGTACAAGAAACAAACTATGGCTACACCTTC
few	18	TRBV3-1	NA	TRBJ2-1	CASSQYGVGGGTYNEQFF	TGTGCCAGCAGCCAATATGGGGTAGGGGGTGGTACCTACAATGAGCAGTTCTTC
NA	13	TRBV20-1	TRBD1	TRBJ1-1	CSAWDRGRSEAFF	TGCAGTGCTTGGGACAGGGGGCGCTCTGAAGCTTTCTTT
many	16	TRBV20-1	TRBD1	TRBJ2-4	CSAKDRERVVKNIQYF	TGCAGTGCCAAGGACAGGGAAAGGGTCGTCAAAAACATTCAGTACTTC
many	13	TRBV18	NA	TRBJ2-7	CASSRLVGDEQYF	TGTGCCAGCTCCCGTCTTGTAGGGGACGAGCAGTACTTC
many	17	TRBV6-5	TRBD1	TRBJ2-1	CASRGQGAMQGYNEQFF	TGTGCCAGCAGGGGACAGGGGGCAATGCAGGGTTACAATGAGCAGTTCTTC
many	11	TRBV9	NA	TRBJ1-2	CASRAGFGYTF	TGTGCCAGCAGAGCAGGGTTTGGCTACACCTTC
many	18	TRBV11-2	NA	TRBJ1-1	CASSLSTGQRIMNTEAFF	TGTGCCAGCAGCTTAAGCACCGGACAGCGTATCATGAACACTGAAGCTTTCTTT
many	17	TRBV18	NA	TRBJ1-1	CASSQTNHREGTTEAFF	TGTGCCAGCTCACAAACAAATCACAGGGAGGGGACCACTGAAGCTTTCTTT
many	14	TRBV6-6	TRBD1	TRBJ2-5	CASKTGGTQETQYF	TGTGCCAGCAAAACAGGGGGGACCCAAGAGACCCAGTACTTC
NA	16	TRBV28	TRBD2	TRBJ2-2	CASSLGAGEDTGELFF	TGTGCCAGCAGTTTAGGAGCGGGAGAGGACACCGGGGAGCTGTTTTTT
few	15	TRBV6-2/TRBV6-3	TRBD1	TRBJ1-1	CASSHDDRGDTEAFF	TGTGCCAGCAGTCACGATGACAGGGGGGACACTGAAGCTTTCTTT
many	16	TRBV6-1	NA	TRBJ1-5	CASSELAVASNQPQHF	TGTGCCAGCAGTGAACTGGCTGTGGCAAGCAATCAGCCCCAGCATTTT
NA	17	TRBV3-1	TRBD2	TRBJ2-1	CASSRLAGGPRYNEQFF	TGTGCCAGCAGTCGACTAGCGGGAGGGCCTAGGTACAATGAGCAGTTCTTC
many	14	TRBV18	TRBD1	TRBJ2-7	CASSLGQDFYEQYF	TGTGCCAGCTCCCTGGGACAGGATTTCTACGAGCAGTACTTC
many	15	TRBV12-3/TRBV12-4	NA	TRBJ1-5	CASSLSGLGNQPQHF	TGTGCCAGCAGTTTATCGGGTTTGGGCAATCAGCCCCAGCATTTT
many	13	TRBV7-9	NA	TRBJ2-7	CASSLVWGDEQYF	TGTGCCAGCAGCTTAGTCTGGGGGGACGAGCAGTACTTC
NA	11	TRBV12-3/TRBV12-4	NA	TRBJ1-1	CASSFGQLPFF	TGTGCCAGCAGTTTTGGACAGTTACCTTTCTTT
NA	13	TRBV5-1	NA	TRBJ2-2	CASSLEVGGELFF	TGCGCCAGCAGCTTGGAGGTTGGCGGGGAGCTGTTTTTT
many	15	TRBV3-1	NA	TRBJ2-1	CASSRSGGRHDEQFF	TGTGCCAGCAGCCGTTCCGGGGGCCGTCATGATGAGCAGTTCTTC
many	15	TRBV20-1	NA	TRBJ2-3	CSARLRTGAVDTQYF	TGCAGTGCGAGACTTCGGACGGGAGCTGTAGATACGCAGTATTTT
few	15	TRBV28	TRBD1	TRBJ2-7	CASSTSGQGAWEQYF	TGTGCCAGCAGTACATCGGGACAGGGGGCTTGGGAGCAGTACTTC
many	13	TRBV7-2	NA	TRBJ1-3	CASSLVVEGFIYF	TGTGCCAGCAGCTTAGTAGTGGAGGGGTTCATATATTTT
many	16	TRBV11-2	TRBD2	TRBJ2-1	CASSPRWTSGTMTQFF	TGTGCCAGCAGCCCCCGATGGACTAGCGGGACGATGACGCAGTTCTTC
NA	12	TRBV7-2	NA	TRBJ2-5	CASTVIQETQYF	TGTGCCAGCACCGTCATACAAGAGACCCAGTACTTC
many	17	TRBV4-1	TRBD2	TRBJ2-1	CASSQRLAGGQDNEQFF	TGCGCCAGCAGCCAGAGACTAGCGGGAGGGCAGGACAATGAGCAGTTCTTC
many	13	TRBV2	NA	TRBJ2-3	CASSETSTDTQYF	TGTGCCAGCAGTGAAACTAGCACAGATACGCAGTATTTT
NA	13	TRBV5-4	NA	TRBJ2-5	CASSGGAEETQYF	TGTGCCAGCAGTGGGGGGGCCGAAGAGACCCAGTACTTC
NA	21	TRBV7-9	NA	TRBJ1-3	CASSLDGRPGNSKTSGNTIYF	TGTGCCAGCAGCTTAGACGGGAGACCAGGGAACTCTAAAACCTCTGGAAACACCATATATTTT
many	15	TRBV2	NA	TRBJ1-6	CASRPRWDSEAALHF	TGTGCCAGCAGACCCCGGTGGGACTCCGAGGCGGCCCTCCACTTT
many	15	TRBV27	NA	TRBJ2-7	CASSLSGRGNYEQYF	TGTGCCAGCAGTTTATCGGGGCGCGGAAACTACGAGCAGTACTTC
many	18	TRBV7-2	NA	TRBJ2-1	CASSLEGGFFISYNEQFF	TGTGCCAGCAGCTTAGAAGGCGGATTCTTCATCTCCTACAATGAGCAGTTCTTC
many	15	TRBV5-1	TRBD1	TRBJ2-7	CASSYPGQGAYEQYF	TGCGCCAGCAGTTACCCCGGGCAGGGGGCCTACGAGCAGTACTTC
many	15	TRBV7-9	NA	TRBJ1-6	CASSLVGQGNSPLHF	TGTGCCAGCAGCTTAGTGGGGCAGGGGAATTCACCCCTCCACTTT
many	15	TRBV6-5	TRBD2	TRBJ2-2	CASSYMASGPMKLFF	TGTGCCAGCAGTTACATGGCTAGCGGGCCAATGAAGCTGTTTTTT
many	13	TRBV28	NA	TRBJ2-1	CASSHLTGNEQFF	TGTGCCAGCAGTCACCTGACGGGAAATGAGCAGTTCTTC
many	13	TRBV20-1	NA	TRBJ1-2	CSAPPGSNYGYTF	TGCAGTGCGCCGCCGGGATCTAACTATGGCTACACCTTC
many	12	TRBV27	NA	TRBJ2-7	CASSSPGWEQYF	TGTGCCAGCAGCTCCCCGGGCTGGGAGCAGTACTTC
NA	13	TRBV19	NA	TRBJ1-4	CASSDRTSEKLFF	TGTGCCAGTAGCGACAGGACCTCTGAAAAACTGTTTTTT
many	16	TRBV5-1	TRBD1	TRBJ1-5	CASSLEGANSNQPQHF	TGCGCCAGCAGCTTGGAGGGGGCGAATAGCAATCAGCCCCAGCATTTT
many	14	TRBV19	TRBD1	TRBJ1-5	CASSDWTGPQPQHF	TGTGCCAGTAGTGACTGGACAGGGCCTCAGCCCCAGCATTTT
many	13	TRBV29-1	TRBD1	TRBJ1-5	CSVEGQGGLTQHF	TGCAGCGTTGAAGGACAGGGAGGGCTAACCCAGCATTTT
many	19	TRBV28	TRBD2	TRBJ2-7	CASSLRGAGVNLPYYEQYF	TGTGCCAGCAGTTTAAGGGGAGCGGGAGTCAACCTACCCTACTACGAGCAGTACTTC
NA	13	TRBV19	NA	TRBJ2-1	CASRRDPYNEQFF	TGTGCCAGTCGAAGGGACCCCTACAATGAGCAGTTCTTC
NA	15	TRBV5-5	TRBD2	TRBJ2-4	CASSPPPGGKNIQYF	TGTGCCAGCAGCCCCCCTCCGGGAGGCAAAAACATTCAGTACTTC
many	12	TRBV6-2/TRBV6-3	NA	TRBJ2-1	CASSPTLNEQFF	TGTGCCAGCAGCCCCACTTTGAATGAGCAGTTCTTC
NA	14	TRBV28	NA	TRBJ2-1	CASRLGPAYNEQFF	TGTGCCAGCAGGCTGGGACCAGCCTACAATGAGCAGTTCTTC
many	14	TRBV3-1	NA	TRBJ1-2	CASSLGNRGNGYTF	TGTGCCAGCAGCCTAGGGAACCGAGGGAATGGCTACACCTTC
NA	18	TRBV4-1	TRBD2	TRBJ2-1	CARSNLLGLAGGLNEQFF	TGCGCAAGAAGCAATCTTCTGGGACTAGCGGGAGGGCTGAATGAGCAGTTCTTC
many	13	TRBV6-5	NA	TRBJ2-7	CASSYPDSYEQYF	TGTGCCAGCAGTTACCCAGACTCCTACGAGCAGTACTTC